The 29 T cell receptor beta chains given below trace back to one sample, sequenced in a study of cytomegalovirus exposure and HLA in healthy donors. PCR employed 60 Vbeta and 13 Jbeta primers. Sequencing used immunoSEQ multiplex PCR; TCRdb keeps in-frame clones, though not all of them. This sample carries approximately 170,000 clones, under 85% of them seen once, and the ten largest clones take about 2.9%. Sequences were obtained from PBMCs. The receptors stem from a female donor in good health and CMV-seronegative.

The chain employs TRBV28 and TRBJ1-1; 7 bases fit TRBD1. Per the germline V gene, CDR1 is MDHEN and CDR2 is SYDVKM. The CDR3 is made up of 13 amino acids. Trimming removed 5 bases from V and 4 bases from J; junction bases left unmatched: 4. The CDR3 here is CASSPHRGTEAFF. CDR3 in DNA: TGTGCCAGCAGTCCCCACAGGGGCACTGAAGCTTTCTTT.

Only a few counts were recorded for this clone. V usage is TRBV21-1 and J usage is TRBJ2-1; the table assigns TRBD2, which was not confirmed against the DNA. TRBV21-1 is a pseudogene locus. This CDR3 has 14 amino acids. CDR3 coding DNA: TGTGCCAGCAGAAGGACTTTCTCCTACAATGAGCAGTTCTTC. Its protein is CASRRTFSYNEQFF.

Comment on this clone: Other DNA sequences from this sample encode an identical CDR3 as well. The chain has TRBV6-5 and TRBJ2-7; tentative D call: TRBD2 (6 bases). The CDR3 extends over 14 amino acids. Germline CDR1 is MNHEY and CDR2 is SVGAGI. V lost 2 bases, J lost 3 bases, and 11 bases lay in between. CDR3: CASSYGYGGYEQYF. As DNA, the CDR3 is TGTGCCAGCAGTTACGGGTACGGGGGCTACGAGCAGTACTTC.

The sample holds one count of this clone. V is TRBV13 and J is TRBJ1-3, with 10 bases fitting TRBD1. The CDR3 has 15 residues. The J segment lost 4 bases and the V segment lost 5 bases, leaving 5 bases of the junction unmatched. Per the germline V gene, CDR1 is PRHDT and CDR2 is FYEKMQ (reference sequence). The CDR3 DNA is TGTGCCAGCAGCCTCGGGACAGGGGAAGGAAACACCATATATTTT. As protein: CASSLGTGEGNTIYF.

There are a few counts of this clone. The chain carries TRBV7-6 and TRBJ2-1, with 16 nucleotides matching TRBD2. Per germline, CDR1 SGHVS and CDR2 FNYEAQ. The CDR3 is 18 residues long. V lost 1 base and J lost 7; bases outside the gene matches: 7. For the CDR3, the DNA is TGTGCCAGCAGCTTAGTGGGACTAGCGGGAGGGCCCCGAAATGAGCAGTTCTTC. Encoded protein: CASSLVGLAGGPRNEQFF.

In nucleotides, the CDR3 is TGTGCCAGTAGACCGGGACTTTATCAGCCCCAGCATTTT. The encoded protein is CASRPGLYQPQHF. The chain combines TRBV19 with TRBJ1-5; TRBD1 might be the D (5 bases). CDR1 is LNHDA, CDR2 SQIVND, per germline (reference sequence). Trimming shortened V by 6 bases and J by 5 bases, and 11 bases separated the two germline ends. The CDR3 loop spans 13 amino acids.

The V and J genes are TRBV19 and TRBJ1-2; TRBD1 matches 7 bases. Losses at the gene ends were 5 bases for V and 0 bases for J; bases not matched to a gene: 9. CDR1 LNHDA and CDR2 SQIVND come from the germline V gene (reference sequence). The CDR3 consists of 16 residues. The CDR3 region is CASSPRTGLANYGYTF. The CDR3 DNA sequence: TGTGCCAGTAGTCCTAGGACAGGCCTAGCTAACTATGGCTACACCTTC.

This clone was picked up one time. V and J are TRBV19 and TRBJ2-1; D uncertain. Germline V gives CDR1 LNHDA, CDR2 SQIVND (reference sequence). The germline V and J ends were trimmed by 2 bases and 0 bases, with 11 bases remaining between them. The CDR3 extends over 16 amino acids. The CDR3 region is CASSIRVRSSYNEQFF. The CDR3 region has the DNA TGTGCCAGTAGTATACGTGTGCGGAGCTCCTACAATGAGCAGTTCTTC. Drawing the rest from reference TRBV19 and TRBJ2-1, the complete variable domain is DGGITQSPKYLFRKEGQNVTLSCEQNLNHDAMYWYRQDPGQGLRLIYYSQIVNDFQKGDIAEGYSVSREKKESFPLTVTSAQKNPTAFYLCASSIRVRSSYNEQFFGPGTRLTVL.

This rearrangement joins TRBV6-1 to TRBJ2-1, with D tentatively TRBD1 (6 bases). This CDR3 contains 14 residues. Looked up from germline, CDR1 is MNHNS and CDR2 is SASEGT. V was trimmed by 6 bases and J by 8 bases, leaving 17 bases between them. CDR3 residues: CASSRGQHPDEQFF. Written as DNA, the CDR3 is TGTGCCAGCAGCAGGGGCCAACACCCCGATGAGCAGTTCTTC.

V is TRBV30 and J is TRBJ2-3, with D uncertain. Germline-derived CDR1 and CDR2 are GTSNPN and SVGIG (reference sequence). The CDR3 totals 14 residues. V gave up 0 bases and J gave up 0 bases, with 7 bases separating them. The CDR3 spells CAWSVITSTDTQYF. The CDR3 coding sequence is TGTGCCTGGAGTGTAATTACTAGCACAGATACGCAGTATTTT. The full variable domain, in which reference TRBV30 and TRBJ2-3 provide the parts outside the CDR3, is SQTIHQWPATLVQPVGSPLSLECTVEGTSNPNLYWYRQAAGRGLQLLFYSVGIGQISSEVPQNLSASRPQDRQFILSSKKLLLSDSGFYLCAWSVITSTDTQYFGPGTRLTVL.

This clone showed up just a few times. V is TRBV7-6 and J is TRBJ1-1; D is perhaps TRBD1 (5 bases). Between the trimmed V and J ends, which lost 0 bases and 10 bases, there was a span of 21 bases. The CDR3 extends over 16 amino acids. Per the germline V gene, CDR1 is SGHVS and CDR2 is FNYEAQ. The CDR3, as DNA: TGTGCCAGCAGCTTAGCCGGGGGTGGTCAGGACCTTCCAGCTTTCTTT. Translated, it gives CASSLAGGGQDLPAFF.

V usage is TRBV14 and J usage is TRBJ2-5; 7 nucleotides align to TRBD1. The CDR3 has 15 amino acids. Per germline, CDR1 SGHDN and CDR2 FVKESK. V lost 6 bases and J lost 7; bases outside the gene matches: 14. The CDR3 here is CASSHTGVATRTQYF. The CDR3, as DNA: TGTGCCAGCAGTCACACAGGGGTCGCGACTCGGACCCAGTACTTC.

The V and J genes are TRBV7-8 and TRBJ1-5; D gene uncertain. Germline CDR1 and CDR2: SGHVS and FQNEAQ. The CDR3 has 18 residues. V lost 5 bases and J lost 0, with 20 bases in between. CDR3 residues: CASSLRIQRTNSNQPQHF. In DNA, the CDR3 is TGTGCCAGCAGCCTTAGGATTCAGCGAACTAATAGCAATCAGCCCCAGCATTTT.

The chain uses TRBV5-5 and TRBJ2-4, with D possibly being TRBD2 (6 bases). Trimming took 0 bases from V and 0 from J, leaving 10 bases between them. This CDR3 contains 16 residues. CDR1 SGHKS and CDR2 YYEKEE come from the germline V gene (reference sequence). CDR3 in amino acids: CASSLGGGKAKNIQYF. The CDR3 nucleotides read TGTGCCAGCAGCTTGGGGGGAGGAAAAGCCAAAAACATTCAGTACTTC.

The chain uses TRBV6-4 and TRBJ2-2; D perhaps matches TRBD2 (5 bases). The ends were cut back, 2 bases at V and 7 bases at J, with 14 bases in the middle. Germline V CDR1 and CDR2: MRHNA, SNTAGT. The CDR3 totals 15 residues. The CDR3 sequence is CASSDGGLASGELFF. The CDR3 DNA sequence: TGTGCCAGCAGTGACGGCGGGCTGGCCAGCGGGGAGCTGTTTTTT.

This clone was seen a single time. This sequence joins TRBV6-5 and TRBJ1-5, with 7 nucleotides matching TRBD1. The germline CDR1 and CDR2 sequences are MNHEY and SVGAGI. Losses at the gene ends were 6 bases for V and 7 bases for J; bases not matched to a gene: 9. The length of the CDR3 is 14 residues. The CDR3 reads CASSLGQTGQPQHF. DNA for the CDR3: TGTGCCAGCAGCCTGGGACAGACAGGCCAGCCCCAGCATTTT.

The chain has TRBV10-1 and TRBJ1-2; 7 bases are shared with TRBD1. The length of the CDR3 is 13 residues. V lost 3 bases, J lost 7 bases, and 5 bases stayed unmatched. Per germline, CDR1 WNHNN and CDR2 SYGVQD (reference sequence). The CDR3 coding sequence is TGCGCCAGCAGTGACGACAGGGAAGCTGGCTACACCTTC. Encoded protein: CASSDDREAGYTF.

This rearrangement joins TRBV30 to TRBJ2-1, with 7 positions matching TRBD2. V shed 0 bases and J 0 bases; nucleotides not matched to a gene: 11. From germline, CDR1 is GTSNPN and CDR2 SVGIG (reference sequence). The CDR3 runs 18 residues. Here the CDR3 DNA reads TGTGCCTGGAGTGTAACCCGACTAGCCGTGAGCTCCTACAATGAGCAGTTCTTC. Protein sequence: CAWSVTRLAVSSYNEQFF. Drawing the rest from reference TRBV30 and TRBJ2-1, the complete variable domain is SQTIHQWPATLVQPVGSPLSLECTVEGTSNPNLYWYRQAAGRGLQLLFYSVGIGQISSEVPQNLSASRPQDRQFILSSKKLLLSDSGFYLCAWSVTRLAVSSYNEQFFGPGTRLTVL.

On this clone: This specimen includes other DNA sequences encoding the same CDR3. This chain uses TRBV28 with TRBJ2-7; no firm D call. Germline V gene sequence: CDR1 MDHEN, CDR2 SYDVKM. V was trimmed by 8 bases and J by 4 bases, leaving 9 bases between them. The CDR3 consists of 11 residues. As DNA, the CDR3 is TGTGCCAGCTCCCCCACATACGAGCAGTACTTC. Protein: CASSPTYEQYF.

The V gene is TRBV4-3, the J gene TRBJ2-6, with a weak D call TRBD1 (6 bases). V dropped 0 bases and J dropped 4 bases, with 16 bases sitting between them. The CDR3 covers 18 residues. The germline V gene has CDR1 LGHNA and CDR2 YSLEER. CDR3 sequence reads: CASSQEGELGGGANVLTF. The CDR3 nucleotides read TGCGCCAGCAGCCAAGAGGGTGAGCTAGGGGGAGGGGCCAACGTCCTGACTTTC.

In its sample, this clone was seen once. The V gene is TRBV5-6, the J gene TRBJ2-3; 9 bases fit TRBD1. CDR1 and CDR2 from the germline V gene are SGHDT and YYEEEE. This CDR3 region has 19 residues. The J segment lost 0 bases and the V segment lost 0 bases, leaving 11 bases of the junction unmatched. The DNA of the CDR3 is TGTGCCAGCAGCTTGGGGTTTATAGGACAGGGGACTAGCACAGATACGCAGTATTTT. Translation gives CASSLGFIGQGTSTDTQYF. Based on the CDR3 plus reference TRBV5-6 and TRBJ2-3, the full variable domain is DAGVTQSPTHLIKTRGQQVTLRCSPKSGHDTVSWYQQALGQGPQFIFQYYEEEERQRGNFPDRFSGHQFPNYSSELNVNALLLGDSALYLCASSLGFIGQGTSTDTQYFGPGTRLTVL.

This clone was counted a single time. The chain combines TRBV5-1 with TRBJ2-6; 9 bases are a match to TRBD1. The V gene's germline CDR1 is SGHRS and CDR2 YFSETQ. The CDR3 is 13 residues long. Trimming cost V 4 bases and J 10 bases; bases outside gene matches: 3. The CDR3 DNA reads as TGCGCCAGCAGCAGAGACAGGGGGAACGTCCTGACTTTC. This gives the protein CASSRDRGNVLTF.

This chain joins TRBV27 and TRBJ1-6, with D possibly being TRBD1 (6 bases). Trimming cost V 5 bases and J 4 bases, with 9 bases left between them. The length of the CDR3 is 14 residues. The V gene's germline CDR1 is MNHEY and CDR2 SMNVEV (reference sequence). CDR3 protein: CASSLTGYNSPLHF. CDR3 nucleotides: TGTGCCAGCAGTCTTACAGGGTATAATTCACCCCTCCACTTT.

As to this clone: The sample carries other DNA sequences with the same CDR3. The V and J genes are TRBV19 and TRBJ2-3; D perhaps matches TRBD2 (5 bases). Germline CDR1 and CDR2: LNHDA and SQIVND (reference sequence). Trimming took off 1 base at V and 6 bases at J, with 11 bases between the two ends. This CDR3 contains 14 residues. CDR3 nucleotide sequence: TGTGCCAGTAGTATAGGGGAGACCGCGGATACGCAGTATTTT. As protein: CASSIGETADTQYF.

This clone appeared once. This chain links TRBV4-1 with TRBJ2-3, with D tentatively TRBD2 (5 bases). Germline CDR1 and CDR2: MGHRA and YSYEKL. V lost 0 bases, J lost 8 bases, and 12 bases lay in between. This CDR3 has 14 amino acids. Here the CDR3 reads CASSQEERAGTQYF. The DNA for the CDR3 is TGCGCCAGCAGCCAAGAGGAGAGGGCCGGTACGCAGTATTTT.

CDR3 sequence reads: CASSYSIGGQVDTQYF. The CDR3 DNA reads TGTGCCAGCAGTTACTCGATCGGGGGGCAGGTAGATACGCAGTATTTT. This rearrangement joins TRBV6-5 to TRBJ2-3, with D possibly TRBD2 on 7 matching bases. The CDR3 consists of 16 residues. The germline V gene has CDR1 MNHEY and CDR2 SVGAGI. Trimming removed 0 bases at V and 5 bases at J, with 15 bases between.

Details on this clone: A read error may produce the germline difference seen at one junction end. V gene TRBV27 combines with J gene TRBJ2-3; D is unresolved. This CDR3 spans 12 amino acids. Per the germline V gene, CDR1 is MNHEY and CDR2 is SMNVEV (reference sequence). The CDR3 here is CASRTSTDAQYF. In nucleotides, the CDR3 is TGTGCCAGCAGGACGTCCACAGATGCGCAGTATTTT.

V is TRBV2 and J is TRBJ2-1; TRBD2 matches 7 bases. With V trimmed by 9 bases and J by 4 bases, 12 bases remained unmatched. The CDR3 runs 15 residues. Germline V gives CDR1 SNHLY, CDR2 FYNNEI. The CDR3, as DNA: TGTGCCAGGACAATCGGGGGAGGGCAATACAATGAGCAGTTCTTC. Its protein is CARTIGGGQYNEQFF. The variable domain in full, with the rest retrieved from reference TRBV2 and TRBJ2-1, is EPEVTQTPSHQVTQMGQEVILRCVPISNHLYFYWYRQILGQKVEFLVSFYNNEISEKSEIFDDQFSVERPDGSNFTLKIRSTKLEDSAMYFCARTIGGGQYNEQFFGPGTRLTVL.

The genes are TRBV5-1 and TRBJ2-3; 9 bases match TRBD1. The CDR3 consists of 16 residues. The junction had 5 bases not matched to a gene; V was cut back by 1 base and J by 2 bases. Germline loops: CDR1 SGHRS, CDR2 YFSETQ. CDR3 sequence reads: CASSLFGQGLTDTQYF. In DNA, the CDR3 is TGCGCCAGCAGCTTGTTTGGACAGGGGCTCACAGATACGCAGTATTTT.